This T cell receptor (beta chain) was observed in a study of shared clonotypes between healthy human individuals. Terminally differentiated effector memory CD45RA+ cells were left out of the naive CD8 fraction, which was CD45RO-negative and positively selected for CCR7. This table comes from immunoSEQ multiplex PCR, and its TCRdb copy is limited to in-frame clones, with some not included. The data show roughly 2,000,000 clones, with 93% seen just once and over 1.5% held by the top ten. The V gene's germline CDR1 is MNHEY and CDR2 SMNVEV (reference sequence). CDR3 length: 14 amino acids. Germline trimming cut 6 bases from V and 3 bases from J; bases unmatched to any gene: 4. Comments on this clone: This same CDR3 is encoded by further DNA sequences in the sample.

This TCR was sampled from a man aged 18 to 30 in good health. Some clones in this sample may be carry-over from other donors' samples. The source material was naive CD8+ T cells from PBMCs. The chain recombines TRBV27 with TRBJ2-1, with TRBD1 identical over 8 bases. The CDR3 DNA reads as TGTGCCAGCAGCTCCGGGACAGGCTACAATGAGCAGTTCTTC. This codes for CASSSGTGYNEQFF.